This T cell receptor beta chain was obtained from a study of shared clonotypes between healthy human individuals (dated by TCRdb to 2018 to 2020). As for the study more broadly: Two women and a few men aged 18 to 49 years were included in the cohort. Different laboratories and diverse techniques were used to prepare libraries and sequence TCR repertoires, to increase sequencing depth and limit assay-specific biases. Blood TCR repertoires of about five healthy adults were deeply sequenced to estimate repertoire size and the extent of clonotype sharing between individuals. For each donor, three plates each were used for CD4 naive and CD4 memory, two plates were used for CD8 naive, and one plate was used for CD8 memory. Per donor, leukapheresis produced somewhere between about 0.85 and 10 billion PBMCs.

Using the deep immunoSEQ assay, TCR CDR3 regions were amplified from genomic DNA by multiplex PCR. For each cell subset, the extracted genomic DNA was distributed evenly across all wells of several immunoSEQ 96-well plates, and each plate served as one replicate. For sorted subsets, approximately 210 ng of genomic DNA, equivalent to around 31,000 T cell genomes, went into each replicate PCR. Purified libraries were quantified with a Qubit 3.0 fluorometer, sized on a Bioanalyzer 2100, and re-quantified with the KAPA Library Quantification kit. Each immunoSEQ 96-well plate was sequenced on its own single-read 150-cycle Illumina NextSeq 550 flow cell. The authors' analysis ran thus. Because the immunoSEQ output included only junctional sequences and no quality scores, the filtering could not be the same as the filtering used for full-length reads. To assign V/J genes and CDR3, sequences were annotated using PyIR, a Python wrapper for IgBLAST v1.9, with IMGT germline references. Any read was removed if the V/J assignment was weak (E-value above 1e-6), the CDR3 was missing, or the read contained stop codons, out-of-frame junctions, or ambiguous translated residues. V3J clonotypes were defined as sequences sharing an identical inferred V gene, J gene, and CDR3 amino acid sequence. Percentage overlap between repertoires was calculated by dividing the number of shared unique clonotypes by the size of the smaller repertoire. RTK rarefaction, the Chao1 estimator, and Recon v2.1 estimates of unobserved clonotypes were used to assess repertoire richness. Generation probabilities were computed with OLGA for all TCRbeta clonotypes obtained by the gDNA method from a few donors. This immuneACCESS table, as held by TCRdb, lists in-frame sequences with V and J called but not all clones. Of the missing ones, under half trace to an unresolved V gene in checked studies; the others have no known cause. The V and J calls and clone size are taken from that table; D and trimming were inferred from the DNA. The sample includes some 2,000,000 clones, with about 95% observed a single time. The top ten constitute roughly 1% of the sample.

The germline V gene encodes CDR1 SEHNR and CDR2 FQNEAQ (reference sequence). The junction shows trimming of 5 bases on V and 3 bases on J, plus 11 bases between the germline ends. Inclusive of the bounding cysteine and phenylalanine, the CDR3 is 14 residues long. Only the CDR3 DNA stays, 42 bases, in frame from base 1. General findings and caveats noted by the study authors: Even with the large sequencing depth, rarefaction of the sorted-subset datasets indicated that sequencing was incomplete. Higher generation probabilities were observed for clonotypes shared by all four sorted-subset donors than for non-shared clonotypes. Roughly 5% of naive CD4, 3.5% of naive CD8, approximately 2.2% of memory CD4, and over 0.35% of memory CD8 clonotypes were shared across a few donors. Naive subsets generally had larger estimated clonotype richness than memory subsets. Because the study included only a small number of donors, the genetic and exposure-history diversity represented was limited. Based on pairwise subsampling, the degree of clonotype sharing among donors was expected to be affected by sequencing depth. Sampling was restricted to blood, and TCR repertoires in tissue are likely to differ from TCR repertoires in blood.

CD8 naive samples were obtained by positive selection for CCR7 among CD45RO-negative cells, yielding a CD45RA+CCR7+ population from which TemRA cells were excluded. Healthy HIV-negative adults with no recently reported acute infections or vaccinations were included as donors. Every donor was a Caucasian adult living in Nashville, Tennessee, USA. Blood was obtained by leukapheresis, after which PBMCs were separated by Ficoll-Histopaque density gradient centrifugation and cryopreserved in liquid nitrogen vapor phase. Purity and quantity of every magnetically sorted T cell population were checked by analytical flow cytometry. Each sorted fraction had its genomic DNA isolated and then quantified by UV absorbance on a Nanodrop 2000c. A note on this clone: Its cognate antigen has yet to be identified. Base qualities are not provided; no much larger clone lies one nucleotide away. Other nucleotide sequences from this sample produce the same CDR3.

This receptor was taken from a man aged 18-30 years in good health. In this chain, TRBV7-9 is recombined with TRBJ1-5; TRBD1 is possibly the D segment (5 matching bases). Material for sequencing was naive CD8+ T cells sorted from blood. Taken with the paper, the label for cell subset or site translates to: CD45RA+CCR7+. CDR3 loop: CASSRQGTNQPQHF. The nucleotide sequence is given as TGTGCCAGCAGCCGGCAGGGCACCAATCAGCCCCAGCATTTT.